These 7 T cell receptor beta chains originate from one sample sequenced in a study of cytomegalovirus exposure and HLA in healthy donors. Researchers ran the PCR with 60 Vbeta and 13 Jbeta primers. Repertoires were generated with immunoSEQ multiplex PCR, while TCRdb's copy carries only in-frame clones and drops some. The top ten clones hold around 3.5% of a sample with roughly 100,000 clones, approximately 70% of them seen once. Sequences were obtained from PBMCs. These receptors all come from a woman aged 45-65 years in good health and CMV-seronegative.

The chain carries TRBV5-8 and TRBJ1-4; possible D gene TRBD1, 6 bases. CDR3 length: 14 amino acids. V was trimmed by 6 bases and J by 3 bases, leaving 12 bases between them. Germline values: CDR1 SGHTS, CDR2 YDEGEE. CDR3 loop: CASTGGRANEKLFF. The CDR3 DNA reads as TGTGCCAGCACGGGGGGCAGGGCTAATGAAAAACTGTTTTTT.

J is TRBJ1-1 and V is TRBV5-6; D might be TRBD1 (5 bases). The CDR3 is made up of 14 amino acids. V shed 2 bases and J shed 6 bases, with 14 bases lying between them. Germline V gene lookup returns CDR1 SGHDT and CDR2 YYEEEE. This CDR3 reads CASSFFTQGPEAFF. CDR3 DNA: TGTGCCAGCAGCTTTTTTACTCAGGGCCCTGAAGCTTTCTTT. Full variable domain (rest looked up from reference TRBV5-6 and TRBJ1-1): DAGVTQSPTHLIKTRGQQVTLRCSPKSGHDTVSWYQQALGQGPQFIFQYYEEEERQRGNFPDRFSGHQFPNYSSELNVNALLLGDSALYLCASSFFTQGPEAFFGQGTRLTVV.

This clone is classed as medium-sized (0.01 to 0.1%). In DNA, the CDR3 is TGTGCCAGCAGTTACTCAGGGGTTCATGAGACCCAGTACTTC. Protein: CASSYSGVHETQYF. The chain has TRBV6-5 and TRBJ2-5, with D tentatively TRBD1 (5 bases). The CDR3 length is 14 residues. Germline CDR1 reads MNHEY; CDR2 reads SVGAGI. The V end was cut by 0 bases, the J end by 5 bases, with 10 bases between.

This rearrangement joins TRBV5-3 to TRBJ1-1; D is perhaps TRBD1 (5 bases). TRBV5-3 is given ORF status, its function remaining uncertain. The germline V and J ends were trimmed by 4 bases and 5 bases, with 15 bases remaining between them. The CDR3 covers 14 residues. The CDR3 is CARSPPGFGTEAFF. Here the CDR3 DNA reads TGTGCCAGAAGCCCCCCAGGGTTCGGTACTGAAGCTTTCTTT.

The chain employs TRBV6-5 and TRBJ2-5; D not resolved. CDR1 is MNHEY, CDR2 SVGAGI, per germline. Trimming removed 6 bases at V and 3 bases at J, with 8 bases between. The CDR3 has 12 residues. CDR3 nucleotide sequence: TGTGCCAGCAGCCCTACCGAAGAGACCCAGTACTTC. It yields the protein CASSPTEETQYF.

The CDR3 spells CASSSPPGQGVRETQYF. The CDR3 DNA reads as TGTGCCAGCAGCTCACCCCCCGGACAGGGGGTAAGGGAGACCCAGTACTTC. V and J are TRBV9 and TRBJ2-5, with TRBD1 identical over 10 bases. This CDR3 spans 17 amino acids. Germline V gene lookup returns CDR1 SGDLS and CDR2 YYNGEE. J lost 5 bases, V lost 4 bases, and 14 bases had no gene match.

This chain uses TRBV9 with TRBJ2-3; a possible D gene is TRBD1 (5 bases). The germline V and J ends were trimmed by 6 bases and 0 bases, with 11 bases remaining between them. The CDR3 length is 14 residues. Looked up from germline, CDR1 is SGDLS and CDR2 is YYNGEE. The CDR3 is CASTAQASTDTQYF. The DNA of the CDR3 is TGTGCCAGCACGGCACAGGCTAGCACAGATACGCAGTATTTT.